The 32 T cell receptor beta chains given below trace back to one sample, sequenced in a study of PD-L1 blockade in urothelial cancer. Some clones are missing from TCRdb's copy, which holds only in-frame ones; the method was immunoSEQ multiplex PCR. The table has fewer than 130,000 clones, 70% to 85% seen once. Sequenced here: PBMCs, sampled around atezolizumab (anti-PD-L1) treatment. These receptors were collected from a man over 45 with urothelial cancer.

This chain links TRBV11-3 with TRBJ2-1; TRBD2 might be the D (6 bases). V lost 2 bases, J lost 6 bases, and 8 bases lay in between. Germline CDR1 SGHNT, CDR2 YENEEA. CDR3 length: 13 residues. In nucleotides, the CDR3 is TGTGCCAGCAGCTTACGGGAGACCAATGAGCAGTTCTTC. The encoded protein is CASSLRETNEQFF.

This sequence joins TRBV13 and TRBJ1-1; D possibly corresponds to TRBD1 (6 bases). V was pared by 5 bases and J by 0 bases, with 10 bases between. Germline V lookup: CDR1 PRHDT, CDR2 FYEKMQ (reference sequence). The CDR3 totals 14 residues. Here the CDR3 reads CASSPGQMNTEAFF. DNA of the CDR3: TGTGCCAGCAGCCCGGGACAAATGAACACTGAAGCTTTCTTT.

This sequence joins TRBV7-9 and TRBJ2-5; 7 bases line up with TRBD2. Germline-derived CDR1 and CDR2 are SEHNR and FQNEAQ (reference sequence). The junction had 11 bases not matched to a gene; V was cut back by 5 bases and J by 2 bases. This CDR3 has 16 residues. CDR3 amino acids: CASSRWLAEDQETQYF. For the CDR3, the DNA is TGTGCCAGCAGCCGCTGGCTAGCGGAAGATCAAGAGACCCAGTACTTC.

CDR3 coding DNA: TGTGCCAGCAGTTCTAAGCGGGAGGCGAATACGCAGTATTTT. It is translated as CASSSKREANTQYF. The rearrangement joins TRBV28 to TRBJ2-3; 9 bases match TRBD2. CDR1 MDHEN and CDR2 SYDVKM come from the germline V gene. The CDR3 sequence is 14 residues long. After removal of 4 bases from V and 7 bases from J, the junction contained 6 bases not matched to a gene.

The chain carries TRBV5-6 and TRBJ2-3, with 11 nucleotides matching TRBD2. The CDR3 spans 16 residues. In germline, CDR1 is SGHDT, CDR2 YYEEEE. With 4 bases clipped from V and 6 bases from J, the junction kept 10 bases outside the gene matches. CDR3 amino acids: CASSRTSGRVYDTQYF. The CDR3 nucleotides read TGTGCCAGCAGCCGAACTAGCGGGAGAGTCTACGATACGCAGTATTTT.

The rearrangement links TRBV7-6 to TRBJ2-5; 10 bases map to TRBD1. Trimming removed 5 bases from V and 4 bases from J; junction bases left unmatched: 10. CDR1 is SGHVS and CDR2 is FNYEAQ in the germline V gene. This CDR3 has 16 residues. The CDR3 region has the DNA TGTGCCAGCAGCACCCGGACAGGGGGTCTAGGAGAGACCCAGTACTTC. Its protein product is CASSTRTGGLGETQYF. The complete variable domain, with remaining parts taken from reference TRBV7-6 and TRBJ2-5, reads GAGVSQSPRYKVTKRGQDVALRCDPISGHVSLYWYRQALGQGPEFLTYFNYEAQQDKSGLPNDRFSAERPEGSISTLTIQRTEQRDSAMYRCASSTRTGGLGETQYFGPGTRLLVL.

The DNA for the CDR3 is TGTGCCAGTAGTCGGCGGGGGGCAGATACGCAGTATTTT. Its protein product is CASSRRGADTQYF. V usage is TRBV19 and J usage is TRBJ2-3; 8 nucleotides match TRBD2. With 5 bases clipped from V and 4 bases from J, the junction kept 2 bases outside the gene matches. The CDR3 consists of 13 residues. Germline CDR1 is LNHDA and CDR2 is SQIVND (reference sequence). Looking up the rest from reference TRBV19 and TRBJ2-3 gives the full variable domain: DGGITQSPKYLFRKEGQNVTLSCEQNLNHDAMYWYRQDPGQGLRLIYYSQIVNDFQKGDIAEGYSVSREKKESFPLTVTSAQKNPTAFYLCASSRRGADTQYFGPGTRLTVL.

The rearrangement uses TRBV9 and TRBJ2-7; 11 bases fit TRBD1. V shed 3 bases, J shed 4 bases, and the junction held 3 bases outside the gene matches. Germline V lookup: CDR1 SGDLS, CDR2 YYNGEE. The CDR3 length is 14 residues. The CDR3 is CASSARDRGYEQYF. In DNA, the CDR3 is TGTGCCAGCAGCGCTCGGGACAGGGGGTACGAGCAGTACTTC. The whole variable domain, remainder taken from reference TRBV9 and TRBJ2-7, is DSGVTQTPKHLITATGQRVTLRCSPRSGDLSVYWYQQSLDQGLQFLIQYYNGEERAKGNILERFSAQQFPDLHSELNLSSLELGDSALYFCASSARDRGYEQYFGPGTRLTVT.

The chain combines TRBV28 with TRBJ2-3; 9 bases fit TRBD2. The CDR3 contains 21 residues. Unmatched junction bases numbered 19, after V lost 2 bases and J lost 1 base. Germline V CDR1 and CDR2: MDHEN, SYDVKM. CDR3 bases: TGTGCCAGCAGTTTAAGTGGTTGGGTAGCGGGAGAGGTCGTCGGCACAGATACGCAGTATTTT. Translation: CASSLSGWVAGEVVGTDTQYF. Filled out from reference TRBV28 and TRBJ2-3, the complete variable domain reads DVKVTQSSRYLVKRTGEKVFLECVQDMDHENMFWYRQDPGLGLRLIYFSYDVKMKEKGDIPEGYSVSREKKERFSLILESASTNQTSMYLCASSLSGWVAGEVVGTDTQYFGPGTRLTVL.

The V call is TRBV5-1, the J call TRBJ2-5; maybe TRBD1 (7 bases). CDR3 length equals 16 residues. Germline CDR1 SGHRS, CDR2 YFSETQ. The V and J ends lost 2 bases and 5 bases respectively, with 19 bases between them. The CDR3 DNA follows: TGCGCCAGCAGCTTCCGGGGCGGGACAGCCCAGGAGACCCAGTACTTC. Translation gives CASSFRGGTAQETQYF. The whole variable domain, filled in from reference TRBV5-1 and TRBJ2-5, reads KAGVTQTPRYLIKTRGQQVTLSCSPISGHRSVSWYQQTPGQGLQFLFEYFSETQRNKGNFPGRFSGRQFSNSRSEMNVSTLELGDSALYLCASSFRGGTAQETQYFGPGTRLLVL.

This chain connects TRBV9 to TRBJ1-1; 8 nucleotides match TRBD1. Trimming at V came to 2 bases and at J to 8 bases, leaving 8 bases not matched to a gene. Looked up from germline, CDR1 is SGDLS and CDR2 is YYNGEE. The CDR3 contains 14 residues. The CDR3 spells CASSVRDRPQEAFF. CDR3 nucleotides: TGTGCCAGCAGCGTGAGGGACAGGCCCCAAGAAGCTTTCTTT.

J is TRBJ2-7 and V is TRBV7-2, with 10 bases matching TRBD1. CDR1 and CDR2 (germline): SGHTA, FQGNSA. Germline trimming cut 8 bases from V and 4 bases from J; bases unmatched to any gene: 14. The CDR3 runs to 16 residues. The CDR3 DNA is TGTGCCAGCCTGCCCTCCTCCGGGACAGGGGTTTACGAGCAGTACTTC. Its translation is CASLPSSGTGVYEQYF. The full variable domain, in which reference TRBV7-2 and TRBJ2-7 provide the parts outside the CDR3, is GAGVSQSPSNKVTEKGKDVELRCDPISGHTALYWYRQSLGQGLEFLIYFQGNSAPDKSGLPSDRFSAERTGGSVSTLTIQRTQQEDSAVYLCASLPSSGTGVYEQYFGPGTRLTVT.

The gene calls are TRBV7-8 and TRBJ2-3; TRBD2 matches at 11 bases. V trimming: 9 bases; J trimming: 0 bases; junction bases outside the gene matches: 5. This CDR3 has 15 residues. Germline lookup yields CDR1 SGHVS and CDR2 FQNEAQ. In DNA, the CDR3 is TGTGCCAGTACTAGCGGGAGCCAGAGCACAGATACGCAGTATTTT. This encodes CASTSGSQSTDTQYF.

The chain carries TRBV18 and TRBJ2-7; D uncertain. The V gene's germline CDR1 is KGHSH and CDR2 LQKENI. V lost 3 bases and J 4 bases, leaving 7 bases between the germline ends. The CDR3 covers 12 residues. The CDR3 DNA follows: TGTGCCAGCTCACCGTCCAGGTACGAGCAGTACTTC. Protein product: CASSPSRYEQYF. The full variable domain, in which reference TRBV18 and TRBJ2-7 provide the parts outside the CDR3, is NAGVMQNPRHLVRRRGQEARLRCSPMKGHSHVYWYRQLPEEGLKFMVYLQKENIIDESGMPKERFSAEFPKEGPSILRIQQVVRGDSAAYFCASSPSRYEQYFGPGTRLTVT.

The chain couples TRBV2 to TRBJ2-1, with 9 nucleotides matching TRBD2. The germline CDR1 and CDR2 sequences are SNHLY and FYNNEI. CDR3 size: 14 residues. V was pared by 0 bases and J by 7 bases, with 1 base of the junction left unmatched. CDR3 sequence: CASSEAAGGNEQFF. The CDR3, as DNA: TGTGCCAGCAGTGAAGCGGCGGGGGGGAATGAGCAGTTCTTC.

The V and J genes are TRBV18 and TRBJ2-7, with TRBD1 matching 7 bases. There are 15 residues in the CDR3. Looked up from germline, CDR1 is KGHSH and CDR2 is LQKENI. V shed 8 bases, J shed 1 base, and the junction held 11 bases outside the gene matches. CDR3 sequence: CASQLSRDRSYEQYF. CDR3 DNA: TGTGCCAGCCAACTTAGCCGGGACAGATCCTACGAGCAGTACTTC.

V and J are TRBV29-1 and TRBJ1-1, with a weak D call TRBD1 (6 bases). Trimming took off 5 bases at V and 4 bases at J, with 14 bases between the two ends. The CDR3 contains 13 residues. In germline, CDR1 is SQVTM, CDR2 ANQGSEA. The CDR3 DNA reads TGCAGCGTTCGGAGGGGGGGCGCCACTGAAGCTTTCTTT. Encoded protein: CSVRRGGATEAFF. Full variable domain (rest looked up from reference TRBV29-1 and TRBJ1-1): SAVISQKPSRDICQRGTSLTIQCQVDSQVTMMFWYRQQPGQSLTLIATANQGSEATYESGFVIDKFPISRPNLTFSTLTVSNMSPEDSSIYLCSVRRGGATEAFFGQGTRLTVV.

The rearrangement joins TRBV28 to TRBJ2-7; 9 nucleotides line up with TRBD1. The CDR3 runs 14 residues. Per the germline V gene, CDR1 is MDHEN and CDR2 is SYDVKM. The J segment lost 4 bases and the V segment lost 6 bases, leaving 7 bases of the junction unmatched. Here the CDR3 reads CASSRQGGRYEQYF. The DNA of the CDR3 is TGTGCCAGCAGCCGACAGGGGGGACGTTACGAGCAGTACTTC. The whole variable domain, filled in from reference TRBV28 and TRBJ2-7, reads DVKVTQSSRYLVKRTGEKVFLECVQDMDHENMFWYRQDPGLGLRLIYFSYDVKMKEKGDIPEGYSVSREKKERFSLILESASTNQTSMYLCASSRQGGRYEQYFGPGTRLTVT.

The chain carries TRBV5-6 and TRBJ2-7, with D possibly matching TRBD2 (5 bases). The CDR3 totals 13 residues. With 1 base removed from V and 5 bases from J, the gap between germline ends came to 10 bases. CDR1 and CDR2 (germline): SGHDT, YYEEEE. CDR3 sequence: CASSLISADEQYF. CDR3 DNA: TGTGCCAGCAGCTTGATTAGCGCGGACGAGCAGTACTTC.

The V and J genes are TRBV13 and TRBJ1-1, with D unresolved. V was trimmed by 5 bases and J by 2 bases, leaving 12 bases between them. The germline CDR1 and CDR2 sequences are PRHDT and FYEKMQ (reference sequence). This CDR3 is 14 amino acids long. The CDR3 region has the DNA TGTGCCAGCAGCGAACCCGGGGATAACACTGAAGCTTTCTTT. Residues: CASSEPGDNTEAFF. Together with reference TRBV13 and TRBJ1-1, the CDR3 gives the full variable domain: AAGVIQSPRHLIKEKRETATLKCYPIPRHDTVYWYQQGPGQDPQFLISFYEKMQSDKGSIPDRFSAQQFSDYHSELNMSSLELGDSALYFCASSEPGDNTEAFFGQGTRLTVV.

This sequence joins TRBV2 and TRBJ2-7, with 9 bases that match TRBD1. The CDR3 spans 13 residues. CDR1 SNHLY and CDR2 FYNNEI come from the germline V gene. V shed 8 bases and J 2 bases; nucleotides not matched to a gene: 4. The DNA of the CDR3 is TGTGCCAGCGGCCGGGACAGGGCCTACGAGCAGTACTTC. Translation: CASGRDRAYEQYF.

CDR3 sequence (DNA): TGCGCCAGCAGCCAATTAGCGGGTCAGGCATACGAGCAGTACTTC. This codes for CASSQLAGQAYEQYF. This chain uses TRBV4-1 with TRBJ2-7, with TRBD2 matching over 7 bases. V gave up 2 bases and J gave up 4 bases; unmatched junction bases: 8. The germline gives CDR1 MGHRA, CDR2 YSYEKL. The CDR3 extends over 15 amino acids.

This clone was recorded only once. CDR3 sequence: CAWGGRKSSTDTQYF. The DNA of the CDR3 is TGTGCCTGGGGCGGGAGAAAGTCTAGCACAGATACGCAGTATTTT. V is TRBV30 and J is TRBJ2-3; 7 bases agree with TRBD2. CDR3 size: 15 residues. Germline lookup yields CDR1 GTSNPN and CDR2 SVGIG (reference sequence). Germline trimming cut 5 bases from V and 0 bases from J; bases unmatched to any gene: 8.

This rearrangement joins TRBV19 to TRBJ1-5; TRBD1 is a possible D gene (5 bases). The germline V gene encodes CDR1 LNHDA and CDR2 SQIVND (reference sequence). CDR3 length equals 14 residues. V lost 3 bases to trimming and J lost 6 bases, with 12 bases between them. CDR3 in amino acids: CASSMRDLGQPQHF. The CDR3 region has the DNA TGTGCCAGTAGTATGAGGGACTTGGGTCAGCCCCAGCATTTT.

The CDR3 region has the DNA TGTGCCAGCAGCGCGTCGACAGATACGCAGTATTTT. It specifies CASSASTDTQYF. The chain is built from TRBV11-3 and TRBJ2-3; no clear D. The CDR3 runs 12 residues. CDR1 is SGHNT and CDR2 is YENEEA in the germline V gene. V was cut by 5 bases and J by 3 bases, with 6 bases left in between.

This chain connects TRBV5-1 to TRBJ2-7, with D perhaps matching TRBD2 (6 bases). V lost 7 bases and J lost 3, with 14 bases in between. Germline V gene lookup returns CDR1 SGHRS and CDR2 YFSETQ. The CDR3 runs to 13 residues. The chain's CDR3 is CASSAGGVYEQYF. The DNA of the CDR3 is TGCGCCAGCTCGGCCGGGGGAGTCTACGAGCAGTACTTC.

V and J are TRBV7-8 and TRBJ2-4, with TRBD1 matching over 8 bases. Trimming removed 5 bases from V and 8 bases from J; junction bases left unmatched: 14. CDR1 and CDR2 (germline): SGHVS, FQNEAQ. The CDR3 spans 16 residues. The CDR3 loop is CASSLRDPGGLDIQYF. The CDR3 DNA sequence: TGTGCCAGCAGCCTCCGAGACCCAGGGGGCTTGGACATTCAGTACTTC.

The chain links TRBV5-5 to TRBJ1-4; perhaps TRBD1 as D (5 bases). CDR1 SGHKS and CDR2 YYEKEE come from the germline V gene (reference sequence). The ends were cut back, 0 bases at V and 7 bases at J, with 16 bases in the middle. This CDR3 spans 16 amino acids. This CDR3 is CASSLGDSHSGEKLFF. The CDR3 DNA sequence: TGTGCCAGCAGCTTGGGCGACAGTCATAGTGGTGAAAAACTGTTTTTT.

This clone has more than one count but fewer than ten. This chain links TRBV6-1 with TRBJ1-5, with a tentative D call TRBD1 (6 bases). This CDR3 has 15 amino acids. The germline V gene has CDR1 MNHNS and CDR2 SASEGT. V lost 6 bases to trimming and J lost 0 bases, with 12 bases between them. In DNA, the CDR3 is TGTGCCAGCAGCGGACAGATCTATAGCAATCAGCCCCAGCATTTT. It is translated as CASSGQIYSNQPQHF.

The chain uses TRBV5-1 and TRBJ2-1, with D hard to call. The CDR3 totals 15 residues. Germline assignment: CDR1 SGHRS and CDR2 YFSETQ. Trimming left V 0 bases short and J 0 bases short, with 7 bases between. The CDR3 loop is CASSLEASSYNEQFF. For the CDR3, the DNA is TGCGCCAGCAGCTTGGAAGCTTCCTCCTACAATGAGCAGTTCTTC. The whole variable domain, filled in from reference TRBV5-1 and TRBJ2-1, reads KAGVTQTPRYLIKTRGQQVTLSCSPISGHRSVSWYQQTPGQGLQFLFEYFSETQRNKGNFPGRFSGRQFSNSRSEMNVSTLELGDSALYLCASSLEASSYNEQFFGPGTRLTVL.

The chain has TRBV6-4 and TRBJ2-5; D call uncertain. The CDR3 length is 13 residues. Germline V gives CDR1 MRHNA, CDR2 SNTAGT. V dropped 4 bases and J dropped 2 bases, with 8 bases sitting between them. This CDR3 is CASSATTQETQYF. Written as DNA, the CDR3 is TGTGCCAGCAGTGCCACCACACAAGAGACCCAGTACTTC.

CDR3 DNA: TGTGCCAGAAGCTTGGCCGGCGGGAGAGACCAAGAGACCCAGTACTTC. Translated: CARSLAGGRDQETQYF. The J gene is TRBJ2-5, the V gene TRBV5-3; 7 bases line up with TRBD2. TRBV5-3 is noted as an ORF with a role that remains uncertain. The J segment lost 0 bases and the V segment lost 0 bases, leaving 5 bases of the junction unmatched. This CDR3 comprises 16 residues.